The 10 T cell receptor beta chains presented below share a single source sample, sequenced in a study of blood T cell repertoires in COVID-19. Generated by immunoSEQ multiplex PCR, the TCRdb table keeps only in-frame clones and is missing some. Here the sample spans about 270,000 clones, about four fifths being singletons. The material sequenced was peripheral blood. The source is a woman aged 60-70 years with active or convalescent COVID-19.

This rearrangement joins TRBV9 to TRBJ2-2, with 12 bases fitting TRBD2. Germline V gene data show CDR1 as SGDLS and CDR2 as YYNGEE. Trimming removed 0 bases from V and 4 bases from J; junction bases left unmatched: 7. The CDR3 covers 18 residues. The CDR3 here is CASSVVPSGGAGTGELFF. CDR3 DNA sequence: TGTGCCAGCAGCGTAGTGCCTAGCGGGGGGGCAGGCACCGGGGAGCTGTTTTTT.

V is TRBV27 and J is TRBJ1-5; weak D call: TRBD1 (5 bases). The germline CDR1 and CDR2 sequences are MNHEY and SMNVEV (reference sequence). Trimming took off 6 bases at V and 2 bases at J, with 14 bases between the two ends. The CDR3 length is 15 residues. The CDR3 protein is CASRGAGYGNQPQHF. The CDR3, as DNA: TGTGCCAGCAGAGGGGCAGGGTATGGCAATCAGCCCCAGCATTTT.

The CDR3 nucleotides are TGCGCCAGCACCCCGACTAGCGGGGTCTTAGAGACCCAGTACTTC. Translated: CASTPTSGVLETQYF. V and J are TRBV5-1 and TRBJ2-5; 11 bases are a match to TRBD2. J gave up 4 bases and V 6 bases, and 8 bases lay outside the gene matches. The germline V gene has CDR1 SGHRS and CDR2 YFSETQ. This CDR3 region has 15 residues.

V gene TRBV3-1 (or the pseudogene TRBV3-2) combines with J gene TRBJ2-1; 7 bases map to TRBD2. Per the germline V gene, CDR1 is LGHDT and CDR2 is YNNKEL (reference sequence). Trimming cost V 1 base and J 0 bases; bases outside gene matches: 21. This CDR3 has 22 residues. The DNA of the CDR3 is TGTGCCAGCAGCCAAGGGTGGATCCGGGACTACGGGTCCGCGGGCTCCTACAATGAGCAGTTCTTC. It is translated as CASSQGWIRDYGSAGSYNEQFF.

V is TRBV5-1 and J is TRBJ1-1, with no clear D. V lost 2 bases and J lost 0, with 20 bases in between. CDR1 SGHRS and CDR2 YFSETQ come from the germline V gene. This CDR3 is 18 amino acids long. Here the CDR3 reads CASSFPPSGPSVNTEAFF. In DNA form, the CDR3 reads TGCGCCAGCAGCTTTCCCCCGTCCGGTCCGTCTGTGAACACTGAAGCTTTCTTT.

V and J are TRBV4-1 and TRBJ1-2; 7 bases are shared with TRBD1. The CDR3 totals 15 residues. After removal of 1 base from V and 4 bases from J, the junction contained 6 bases not matched to a gene. Germline V gives CDR1 MGHRA, CDR2 YSYEKL. As DNA, the CDR3 is TGCGCCAGCAGCCAAGGGGGACAGAAAATCTATGGCTACACCTTC. Amino acids: CASSQGGQKIYGYTF.

The chain links TRBV5-1 to TRBJ2-6; the D is unclear. The CDR3 sequence is 14 residues long. The germline V gene encodes CDR1 SGHRS and CDR2 YFSETQ. Trimming left V 4 bases short and J 8 bases short, with 13 bases between. The CDR3 coding sequence is TGCGCCAGCAGCCCCCCCTCCAGGCCCAACGTCCTGACTTTC. Translating gives CASSPPSRPNVLTF. The entire variable domain, with the rest obtained from reference TRBV5-1 and TRBJ2-6, is as follows: KAGVTQTPRYLIKTRGQQVTLSCSPISGHRSVSWYQQTPGQGLQFLFEYFSETQRNKGNFPGRFSGRQFSNSRSEMNVSTLELGDSALYLCASSPPSRPNVLTFGAGSRLTVL.

In this sample, this clone turned up many times. This CDR3 is also generated by other DNA sequences in the sample. This chain uses TRBV3-1 (or the pseudogene TRBV3-2) with TRBJ2-7; D is ambiguous. Germline CDR1 reads LGHDT; CDR2 reads YNNKEL (reference sequence). Trimming removed 0 bases from V and 1 base from J, with 10 bases in between. The CDR3 covers 15 residues. Here the CDR3 DNA reads TGTGCCAGCAGCCAAGAACGGCGAGGATCCTACGAGCAGTACTTC. Translated, it gives CASSQERRGSYEQYF.

The chain links TRBV6-6 to TRBJ1-2; 7 bases line up with TRBD1. The CDR3 is 17 amino acids. After removal of 5 bases from V and 3 bases from J, the junction contained 15 bases not matched to a gene. CDR1 is MNHNY, CDR2 SVGAGI, per germline (reference sequence). The CDR3 DNA sequence: TGTGCCAGCAGTCGCCGACGGGGTACAACAGGGGACTATGGCTACACCTTC. Its protein is CASSRRRGTTGDYGYTF.

The chain recombines TRBV5-4 with TRBJ2-3, with 7 bases matching TRBD2. The CDR3 length is 16 residues. In germline, CDR1 is SGHNT, CDR2 YYREEE (reference sequence). V shed 4 bases, J shed 0 bases, and the junction held 8 bases outside the gene matches. CDR3 region: CASSITHGGSTDTQYF. CDR3 sequence (DNA): TGTGCCAGCAGCATAACCCACGGGGGGAGCACAGATACGCAGTATTTT.